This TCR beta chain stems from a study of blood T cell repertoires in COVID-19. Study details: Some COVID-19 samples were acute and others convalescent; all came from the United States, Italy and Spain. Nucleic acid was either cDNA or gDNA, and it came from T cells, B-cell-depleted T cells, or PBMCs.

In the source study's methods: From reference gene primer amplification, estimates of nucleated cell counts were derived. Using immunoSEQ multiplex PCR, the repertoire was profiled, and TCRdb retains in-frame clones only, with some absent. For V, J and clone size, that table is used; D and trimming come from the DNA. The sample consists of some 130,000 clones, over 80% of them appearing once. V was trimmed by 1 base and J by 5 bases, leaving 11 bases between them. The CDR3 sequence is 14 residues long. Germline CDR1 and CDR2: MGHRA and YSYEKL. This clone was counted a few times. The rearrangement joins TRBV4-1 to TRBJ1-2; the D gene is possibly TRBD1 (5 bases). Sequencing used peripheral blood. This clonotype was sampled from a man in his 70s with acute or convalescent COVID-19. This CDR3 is CASSQVLAGYGYTF. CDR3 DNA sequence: TGCGCCAGCAGCCAAGTTCTCGCAGGGTATGGCTACACCTTC.